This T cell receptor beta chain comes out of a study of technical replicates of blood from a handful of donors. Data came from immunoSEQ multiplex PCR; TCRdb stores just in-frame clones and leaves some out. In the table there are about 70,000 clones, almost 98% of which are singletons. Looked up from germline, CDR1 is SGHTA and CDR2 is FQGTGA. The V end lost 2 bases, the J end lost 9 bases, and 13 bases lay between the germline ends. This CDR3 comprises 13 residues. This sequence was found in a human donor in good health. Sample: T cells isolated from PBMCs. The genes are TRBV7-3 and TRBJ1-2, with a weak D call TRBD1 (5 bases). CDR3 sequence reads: CASSLGGEGSYTF. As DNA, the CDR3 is TGTGCCAGCAGCTTAGGGGGGGAAGGAAGCTACACCTTC.